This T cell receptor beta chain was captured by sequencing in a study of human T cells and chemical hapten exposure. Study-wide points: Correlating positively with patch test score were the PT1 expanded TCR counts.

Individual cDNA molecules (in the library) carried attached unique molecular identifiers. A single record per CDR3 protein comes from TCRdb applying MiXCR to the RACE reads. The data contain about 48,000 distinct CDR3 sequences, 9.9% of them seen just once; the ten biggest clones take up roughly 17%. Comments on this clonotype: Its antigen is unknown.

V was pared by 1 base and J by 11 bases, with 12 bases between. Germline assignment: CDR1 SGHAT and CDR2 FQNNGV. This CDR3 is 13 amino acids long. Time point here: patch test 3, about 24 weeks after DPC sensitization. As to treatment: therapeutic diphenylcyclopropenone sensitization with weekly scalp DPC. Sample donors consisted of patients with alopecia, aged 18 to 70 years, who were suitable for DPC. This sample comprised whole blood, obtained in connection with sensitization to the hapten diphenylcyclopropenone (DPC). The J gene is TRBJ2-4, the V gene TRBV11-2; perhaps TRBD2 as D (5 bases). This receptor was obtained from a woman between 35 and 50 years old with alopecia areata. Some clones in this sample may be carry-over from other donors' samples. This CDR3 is CASSLGGPRVQYF. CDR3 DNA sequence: TGTGCCAGCAGCTTAGGAGGGCCCCGGGTTCAGTACTTC. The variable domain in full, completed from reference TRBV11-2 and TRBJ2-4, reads EAGVAQSPRYKIIEKRQSVAFWCNPISGHATLYWYQQILGQGPKLLIQFQNNGVVDDSQLPKDRFSAERLKGVDSTLKIQPAKLEDSAVYLCASSLGGPRVQYFGAGTRLSVL.